These T cell receptor beta chains were read from a single sample in a study of identical twins. TCRdb itself ran the 5' RACE reads through MiXCR, one entry per CDR3 protein. This table has 200,000 to 250,000 distinct CDR3 sequences, about 7.5% appearing once. The same sample was also used in a study of yellow fever vaccine responses in identical twins.

The sample consisted of memory (CD45RO+) T cells sorted from blood. Receptor source: a woman between 18 and 29 years old in good health. The CDR3 runs from the conserved cysteine through the conserved F or W. D genes are given only for firm matches. Part of the rows lack a size; the others show once, few, many or a class for expanded clones.

J,V,size,D,DNA,CDR3
TRBJ2-1,TRBV2,few,TRBD2,TGTGCCAGCCACCTGGCCACTAGCGGGAGAGGCAGTCAAGCCAAGTTCTTC,CASHLATSGRGSQAKFF
TRBJ2-3,TRBV2,.,TRBD1,TGTGCCAGCAGTGACGACAGGGGCTCAGATACGCAGTATTTT,CASSDDRGSDTQYF
TRBJ1-1,TRBV11-2,many,.,TGTGCCAGCAGCTTAAGGGGGGCGGGTCTGACCACTGAAGCTTTCTTT,CASSLRGAGLTTEAFF
TRBJ2-3,TRBV12-3/TRBV12-4,many,.,TGTGCCAGCAGTCCCTCTAGCACAGATACGCAGTATTTT,CASSPSSTDTQYF
TRBJ1-1,TRBV19,few,TRBD1,TGTGCCAGTACTCTGACAGGGGTTGGTAACGCTGAAGCTTTCTTT,CASTLTGVGNAEAFF
TRBJ2-7,TRBV4-2,many,.,TGTGCCAGCAGCCAAGATGACCTCGGCGAGCAGTACTTC,CASSQDDLGEQYF
TRBJ2-1,TRBV19,many,TRBD1,TGTGCCAGTAGTATAAGTATGGGGACAGGGGGACATGAGCAGTTCTTC,CASSISMGTGGHEQFF
TRBJ2-7,TRBV9,many,.,TGTGCCAGCAGCGTAGAGGGTACTGGGATTTACGAGCAGTACTTC,CASSVEGTGIYEQYF
TRBJ2-3,TRBV15,many,TRBD2,TGTGCCACCAGCAAAGGGACTAGCGGGAGGGCCTTGGTCACAGATACGCAGTATTTT,CATSKGTSGRALVTDTQYF
TRBJ1-1,TRBV5-1,.,.,TGCGCCAGCAGCCAACAGCCCGGACAGCAGGGCGCTGAAGCTTTCTTT,CASSQQPGQQGAEAFF
TRBJ1-2,TRBV20-1,.,TRBD1,TGCAGTGCTAGTCAGGGGGCGGTGTTTGGCTACACCTTC,CSASQGAVFGYTF
TRBJ1-1,TRBV5-6,many,.,TGTGCCAGCAGCTTGGCGGGGGTCGGCACTGAAGCTTTCTTT,CASSLAGVGTEAFF
TRBJ1-2,TRBV12-3/TRBV12-4,.,.,TGTGCCAGCATGGCCAGTTTTTCGGGGGGCTACACCTTC,CASMASFSGGYTF